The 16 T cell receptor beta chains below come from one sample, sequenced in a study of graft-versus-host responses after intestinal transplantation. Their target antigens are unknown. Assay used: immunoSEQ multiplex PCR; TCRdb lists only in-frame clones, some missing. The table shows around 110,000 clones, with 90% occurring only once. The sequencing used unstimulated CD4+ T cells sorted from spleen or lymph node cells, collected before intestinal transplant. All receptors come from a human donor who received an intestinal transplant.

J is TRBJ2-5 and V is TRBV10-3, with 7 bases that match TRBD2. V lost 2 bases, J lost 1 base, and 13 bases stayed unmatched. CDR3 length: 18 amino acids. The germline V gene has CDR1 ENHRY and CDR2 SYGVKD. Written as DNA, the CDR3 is TGTGCCATCAGTGAGGTTCCAAGGCCTAGCGGTTCCCAAGAGACCCAGTACTTC. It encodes CAISEVPRPSGSQETQYF.

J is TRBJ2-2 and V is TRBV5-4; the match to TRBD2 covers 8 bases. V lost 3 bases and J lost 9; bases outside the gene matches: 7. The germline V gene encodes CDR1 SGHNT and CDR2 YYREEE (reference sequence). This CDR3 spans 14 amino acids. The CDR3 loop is CASSSGTSPRELFF. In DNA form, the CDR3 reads TGTGCCAGCAGCTCCGGGACTAGTCCCAGGGAGCTGTTTTTT.

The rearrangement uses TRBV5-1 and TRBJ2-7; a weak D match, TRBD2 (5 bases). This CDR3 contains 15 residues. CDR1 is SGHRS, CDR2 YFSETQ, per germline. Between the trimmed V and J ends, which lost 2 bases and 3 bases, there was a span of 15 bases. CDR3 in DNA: TGCGCCAGCAGCTTTACCGGGGAGAGAGTCTACGAGCAGTACTTC. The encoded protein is CASSFTGERVYEQYF.

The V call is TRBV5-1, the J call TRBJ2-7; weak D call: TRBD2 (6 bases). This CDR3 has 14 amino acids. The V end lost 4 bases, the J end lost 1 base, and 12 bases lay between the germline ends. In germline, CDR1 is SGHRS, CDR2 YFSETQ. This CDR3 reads CASSRREVSYEQYF. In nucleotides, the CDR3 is TGCGCCAGCAGCCGGAGGGAGGTGTCCTACGAGCAGTACTTC.

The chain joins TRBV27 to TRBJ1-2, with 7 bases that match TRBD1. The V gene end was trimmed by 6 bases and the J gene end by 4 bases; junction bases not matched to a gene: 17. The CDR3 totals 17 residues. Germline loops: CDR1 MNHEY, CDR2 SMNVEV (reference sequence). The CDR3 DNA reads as TGTGCCAGCAGGCCTTTAGGGACAGCAGCACGAGGCTATGGCTACACCTTC. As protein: CASRPLGTAARGYGYTF.

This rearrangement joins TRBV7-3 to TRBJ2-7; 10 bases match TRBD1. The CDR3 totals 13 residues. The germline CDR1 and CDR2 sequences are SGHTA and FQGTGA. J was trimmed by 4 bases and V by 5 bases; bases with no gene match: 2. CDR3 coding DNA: TGTGCCAGCAGCCCGGGACAGGGGTACGAGCAGTACTTC. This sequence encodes CASSPGQGYEQYF.

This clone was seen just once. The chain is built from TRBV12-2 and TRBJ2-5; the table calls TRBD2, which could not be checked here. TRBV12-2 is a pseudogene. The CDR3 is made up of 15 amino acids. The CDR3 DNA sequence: TGTGCAAGTCGCTTTGGGGGGTTGATCCAAGAGACCCAGTACTTC. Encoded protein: CASRFGGLIQETQYF.

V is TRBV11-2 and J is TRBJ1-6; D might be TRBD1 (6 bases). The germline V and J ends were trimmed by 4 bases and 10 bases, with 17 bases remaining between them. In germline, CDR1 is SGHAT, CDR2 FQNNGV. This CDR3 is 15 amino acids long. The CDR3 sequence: CASSSEGGLRSPLHF. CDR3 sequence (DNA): TGTGCCAGCAGCTCGGAGGGGGGGCTTAGATCACCCCTCCACTTT.

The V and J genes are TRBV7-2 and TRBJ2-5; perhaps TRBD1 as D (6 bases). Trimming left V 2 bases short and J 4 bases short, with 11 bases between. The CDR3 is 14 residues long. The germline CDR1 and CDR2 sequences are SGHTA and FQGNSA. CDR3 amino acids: CASSLLPQGETQYF. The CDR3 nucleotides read TGTGCCAGCAGCTTACTCCCACAGGGAGAGACCCAGTACTTC.

In DNA form, the CDR3 reads TGTGCCAGCAGCTTGGTAGCGGGGAACTATGGCTACACCTTC. Protein: CASSLVAGNYGYTF. This chain connects TRBV5-4 to TRBJ1-2; D remains ambiguous. Trimming pared 0 bases from V and 2 bases from J, leaving 8 bases between. Germline CDR1 and CDR2: SGHNT and YYREEE (reference sequence). CDR3 length: 14 amino acids.

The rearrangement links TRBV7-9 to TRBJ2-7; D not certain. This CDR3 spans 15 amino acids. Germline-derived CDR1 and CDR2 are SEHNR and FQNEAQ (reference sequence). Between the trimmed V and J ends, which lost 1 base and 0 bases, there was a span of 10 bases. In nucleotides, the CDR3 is TGTGCCAGCAGCTTAGTTCCAGGCAGCTCCTACGAGCAGTACTTC. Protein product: CASSLVPGSSYEQYF.

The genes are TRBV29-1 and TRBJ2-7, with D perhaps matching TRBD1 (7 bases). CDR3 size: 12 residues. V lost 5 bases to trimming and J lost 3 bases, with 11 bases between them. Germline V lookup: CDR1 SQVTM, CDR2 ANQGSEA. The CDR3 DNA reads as TGCAGCGTTCGACAGGGAGGCTACGAGCAGTACTTC. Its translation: CSVRQGGYEQYF.

CDR3 amino acids: CASSIGLGRGQGGDTQYF. In DNA, the CDR3 is TGTGCCAGCAGCATCGGATTAGGGAGGGGACAGGGAGGAGATACGCAGTATTTT. The chain employs TRBV5-4 and TRBJ2-3, with TRBD1 identical over 9 bases. V shed 4 bases, J shed 5 bases, and the junction held 17 bases outside the gene matches. Germline CDR1 reads SGHNT; CDR2 reads YYREEE (reference sequence). This CDR3 has 18 residues.

Here the CDR3 reads CASSSSGHYGYTF. The CDR3 DNA reads as TGTGCCAGCAGCTCATCAGGTCACTATGGCTACACCTTC. The chain recombines TRBV7-9 with TRBJ1-2; D is undetermined. The CDR3 spans 13 residues. V shed 4 bases and J shed 3 bases, with 9 bases lying between them. Germline-derived CDR1 and CDR2 are SEHNR and FQNEAQ (reference sequence).

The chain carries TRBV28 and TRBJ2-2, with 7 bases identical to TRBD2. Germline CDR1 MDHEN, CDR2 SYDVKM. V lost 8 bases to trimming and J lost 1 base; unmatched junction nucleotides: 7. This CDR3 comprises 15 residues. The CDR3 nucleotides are TGTGCCAGCCGTAGGCGCGGGGGGAACACCGGGGAGCTGTTTTTT. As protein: CASRRRGGNTGELFF. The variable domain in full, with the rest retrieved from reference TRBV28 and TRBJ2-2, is DVKVTQSSRYLVKRTGEKVFLECVQDMDHENMFWYRQDPGLGLRLIYFSYDVKMKEKGDIPEGYSVSREKKERFSLILESASTNQTSMYLCASRRRGGNTGELFFGEGSRLTVL.

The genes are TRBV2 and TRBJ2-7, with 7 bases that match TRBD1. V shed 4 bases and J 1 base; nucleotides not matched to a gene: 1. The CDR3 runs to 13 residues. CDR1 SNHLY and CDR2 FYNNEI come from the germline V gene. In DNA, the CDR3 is TGTGCCAGCAGTGGGGACAGTTCCTACGAGCAGTACTTC. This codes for CASSGDSSYEQYF.